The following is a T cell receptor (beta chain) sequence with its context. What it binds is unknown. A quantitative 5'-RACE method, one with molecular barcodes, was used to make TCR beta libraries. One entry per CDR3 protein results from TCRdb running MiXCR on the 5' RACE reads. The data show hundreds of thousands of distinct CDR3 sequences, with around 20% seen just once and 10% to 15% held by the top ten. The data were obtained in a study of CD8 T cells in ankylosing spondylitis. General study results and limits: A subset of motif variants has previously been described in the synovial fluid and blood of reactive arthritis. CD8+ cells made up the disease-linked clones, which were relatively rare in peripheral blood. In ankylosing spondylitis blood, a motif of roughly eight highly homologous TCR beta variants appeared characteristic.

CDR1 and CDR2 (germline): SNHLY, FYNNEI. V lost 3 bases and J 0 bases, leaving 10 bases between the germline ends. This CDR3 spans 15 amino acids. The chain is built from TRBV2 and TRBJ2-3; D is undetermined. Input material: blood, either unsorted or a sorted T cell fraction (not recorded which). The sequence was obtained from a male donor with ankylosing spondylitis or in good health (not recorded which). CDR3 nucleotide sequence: TGTGCCAGCAGTGATGGGTGGGCAAGCACAGATACGCAGTATTTT. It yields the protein CASSDGWASTDTQYF.